Listed below are T cell receptor beta chains from one sample, sequenced in a study of blood T cell repertoires in COVID-19. Some clones are missing from TCRdb's copy, which holds only in-frame ones; the method was immunoSEQ multiplex PCR. The table includes around 100,000 clones, approximately 93% detected once. The sequencing sample was made of peripheral blood. The receptors here all came from a man aged 60-69 years with acute or convalescent COVID-19. CDR3s include the opening cysteine and the closing phenylalanine or tryptophan. Each record gives: D gene, V gene, J gene, clone size, CDR3 protein, CDR3 DNA. A D gene is named only where the DNA matches it firmly. Size is stated for part of the rows, as once, few or many counts, or as a class when the clone is expanded.

NA,TRBV14,TRBJ2-3,NA,CASSQDKAGVDTDTQYF,TGTGCCAGCAGCCAAGATAAGGCTGGAGTCGACACAGATACGCAGTATTTT
TRBD1,TRBV19,TRBJ2-6,NA,CASARNSGQGSSGANVLTF,TGTGCCAGCGCTAGAAACTCGGGACAGGGAAGCTCTGGGGCCAACGTCCTGACTTTC
NA,TRBV5-8,TRBJ1-6,NA,CASSLGQNNSPLHF,TGTGCCAGCAGCCTCGGACAGAATAATTCACCCCTCCACTTT
NA,TRBV11-2,TRBJ1-3,NA,CASSSEGARARTTPIYF,TGTGCCAGCAGCTCAGAGGGTGCGCGGGCCCGCACCACCCCCATATATTTT
NA,TRBV6-6,TRBJ1-5,NA,CASSSRVNQPQHF,TGTGCCAGCAGTTCCAGGGTCAATCAGCCCCAGCATTTT
NA,TRBV5-1,TRBJ2-2,NA,CASSLDRVNTGELFF,TGCGCCAGCAGCTTGGACAGGGTGAACACCGGGGAGCTGTTTTTT
TRBD2,TRBV30,TRBJ2-3,NA,CAWSPGLAGTDTQYF,TGTGCCTGGAGTCCAGGACTAGCGGGCACAGATACGCAGTATTTT
NA,TRBV12-5,TRBJ1-6,NA,CASGLVLEGGSPLHF,TGTGCTAGTGGTTTGGTACTTGAGGGTGGCTCACCCCTCCACTTT
TRBD1,TRBV6-1,TRBJ1-3,NA,CASSDRGQGYSGNTIYF,TGTGCCAGCAGTGATAGGGGACAGGGTTACTCTGGAAACACCATATATTTT
TRBD1,TRBV9,TRBJ1-2,NA,CASSLGQGNYGYTF,TGTGCCAGCAGTCTCGGACAGGGTAACTATGGCTACACCTTC
NA,TRBV30,TRBJ1-6,few,CAWSRGGVDSPLHF,TGTGCCTGGAGTAGGGGGGGCGTAGATTCACCCCTCCACTTT
TRBD2,TRBV9,TRBJ2-3,few,CASSSASGGDTDTQYF,TGTGCCAGCAGCTCCGCAAGCGGGGGGGACACAGATACGCAGTATTTT
NA,TRBV10-1,TRBJ1-5,many,CASSLDLYEGVISNQPQHF,TGCGCCAGCAGCCTAGACTTATATGAGGGAGTTATTAGCAATCAGCCCCAGCATTTT
NA,TRBV5-1,TRBJ2-1,NA,CASSLVDRSYNEQFF,TGCGCCAGCAGCTTGGTAGATAGATCCTACAATGAGCAGTTCTTC
TRBD1,TRBV28,TRBJ1-5,NA,CASSLPGQGPQHF,TGTGCCAGCAGTTTGCCGGGACAGGGCCCCCAGCATTTT
NA,TRBV6-6,TRBJ1-5,NA,CASSSNRNNQPQHF,TGTGCCAGCAGTTCGAACAGAAACAATCAGCCCCAGCATTTT
TRBD1,TRBV28,TRBJ1-2,NA,CASSFRGQGLFDYGYTF,TGTGCCAGCAGTTTCAGAGGACAGGGTTTGTTTGACTATGGCTACACCTTC
TRBD1,TRBV19,TRBJ1-2,NA,CASRSSQGAGTF,TGTGCCAGCCGAAGTTCACAGGGGGCAGGCACCTTC
TRBD2,TRBV5-6,TRBJ2-1,NA,CASSSLAGSHEQFF,TGTGCCAGCAGCTCGCTAGCGGGATCACATGAGCAGTTCTTC
NA,TRBV5-1,TRBJ2-2,NA,CASSLAGDNTGELFF,TGCGCCAGCAGCTTGGCGGGAGATAACACCGGGGAGCTGTTTTTT
NA,TRBV24-1,TRBJ2-2,NA,CATSVGAGSGELFF,TGTGCCACCAGTGTTGGGGCAGGCTCCGGGGAGCTGTTTTTT
NA,TRBV29-1,TRBJ1-1,NA,CSVDDKSVPEAFF,TGCAGCGTTGACGACAAATCGGTTCCTGAAGCTTTCTTT
TRBD1,TRBV19,TRBJ1-1,NA,CASSIDRGTGGMNTEAFF,TGTGCCAGTAGTATAGATCGGGGGACAGGGGGCATGAACACTGAAGCTTTCTTT
NA,TRBV7-9,TRBJ1-6,NA,CASSAPKGPGDHSPLHF,TGTGCCAGCAGCGCTCCGAAGGGGCCGGGCGATCATTCACCCCTCCACTTT
TRBD1,TRBV7-2,TRBJ2-2,once,CASSSRDREIAGELFF,TGTGCCAGCAGCTCCCGGGACAGGGAAATAGCCGGGGAGCTGTTTTTT
NA,TRBV25-1,TRBJ1-1,NA,CASSGPRPGTEAFF,TGTGCCAGCAGTGGCCCCCGACCGGGCACTGAAGCTTTCTTT
NA,TRBV19,TRBJ2-3,once,CASSIWPQGLGTDTQYF,TGTGCCAGTAGTATATGGCCGCAGGGTCTTGGGACAGATACGCAGTATTTT